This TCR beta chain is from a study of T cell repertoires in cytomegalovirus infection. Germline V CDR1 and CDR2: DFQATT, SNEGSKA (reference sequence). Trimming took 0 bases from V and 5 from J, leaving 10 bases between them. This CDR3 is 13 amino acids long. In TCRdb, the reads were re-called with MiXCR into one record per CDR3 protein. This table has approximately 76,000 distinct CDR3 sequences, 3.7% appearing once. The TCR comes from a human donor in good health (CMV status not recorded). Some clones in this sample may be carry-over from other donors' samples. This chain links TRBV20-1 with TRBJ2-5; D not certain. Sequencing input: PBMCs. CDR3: CSARDVVMETQYF. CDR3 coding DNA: TGCAGTGCTAGAGACGTAGTGATGGAGACCCAGTACTTC.